Below are 23 T cell receptor beta chains sequenced from a single sample in a study of T-cell memory formation after mild COVID-19. TCRdb re-analysed the 5' RACE reads in MiXCR, keeping a single row per CDR3 protein. The table includes under 700,000 distinct CDR3 sequences, just over 20% detected once. What was sequenced was PBMCs or a T cell subset sorted from them (not recorded which). All receptors derive from an adult woman who had mild COVID-19 (a few samples of this study predate the infection). Cell type and time point are not known.

The chain links TRBV11-2 to TRBJ2-1; 8 positions agree with TRBD1. The CDR3 contains 17 residues. The V segment lost 1 base and the J segment 1 base; nucleotides outside the gene matches: 6. CDR1 and CDR2 (germline): SGHAT, FQNNGV. CDR3: CASSLGQGRRSYNEQFF. CDR3 nucleotide sequence: TGTGCCAGCAGCTTAGGACAGGGGAGAAGGTCCTACAATGAGCAGTTCTTC.

The chain couples TRBV20-1 to TRBJ1-5, with D hard to call. Germline assignment: CDR1 DFQATT and CDR2 SNEGSKA (reference sequence). The V end lost 1 base, the J end lost 1 base, and 8 bases lay between the germline ends. CDR3 length equals 14 residues. In DNA form, the CDR3 reads TGCAGTGCTAGAGGCACAGCGAGCAATCAGCCCCAGCATTTT. Translation gives CSARGTASNQPQHF.

This sequence joins TRBV6-2 or TRBV6-3 and TRBJ2-1; 12 bases line up with TRBD2. Germline assignment: CDR1 MNHEY and CDR2 SVGEGT. V gave up 5 bases and J gave up 7 bases; unmatched junction bases: 9. The CDR3 loop spans 16 amino acids. CDR3: CASSRPLAGGPNEQFF. The CDR3 DNA reads TGTGCCAGCAGTCGTCCCCTAGCGGGGGGGCCTAATGAGCAGTTCTTC.

Of note for this clonotype: This may come from a read error, since a much larger clone is one base off. The chain links TRBV7-8 to TRBJ2-1, with 10 bases matching TRBD1. The CDR3 sequence is 15 residues long. Germline V gene sequence: CDR1 SGHVS, CDR2 FQNEAQ. J was trimmed by 4 bases and V by 2 bases; bases with no gene match: 2. Written as DNA, the CDR3 is TGTGCCAGCAGCTTATCGGGACAGGGGTACAATGAGCAGTTCTTC. Its translation is CASSLSGQGYNEQFF. Using reference TRBV7-8 and TRBJ2-1 for the parts outside the CDR3, the full variable domain is GAGVSQSPRYKVAKRGQDVALRCDPISGHVSLFWYQQALGQGPEFLTYFQNEAQLDKSGLPSDRFFAERPEGSVSTLKIQRTQQEDSAVYLCASSLSGQGYNEQFFGPGTRLTVL.

This clonotype was counted only a few times. This chain uses TRBV7-2 with TRBJ2-5, with 7 bases lining up with TRBD2. CDR3 length: 14 residues. V trimming: 5 bases; J trimming: 5 bases; junction bases outside the gene matches: 8. CDR1 is SGHTA and CDR2 is FQGNSA in the germline V gene. The CDR3 DNA sequence: TGTGCCAGCAGCCGGAGCGGGGTCCGGGAGACCCAGTACTTC. Translated, it gives CASSRSGVRETQYF.

V and J are TRBV20-1 and TRBJ2-7, with a possible D match to TRBD1 (6 bases). V lost 0 bases and J lost 3, with 12 bases in between. The CDR3 contains 14 residues. Germline V lookup: CDR1 DFQATT, CDR2 SNEGSKA (reference sequence). CDR3 sequence (DNA): TGCAGTGCTAGAGAAAGGGACAAGTACTACGAGCAGTACTTC. Translation: CSARERDKYYEQYF.

The rearrangement links TRBV5-6 to TRBJ2-2, with D uncertain. CDR3 size: 14 residues. CDR1 and CDR2 (germline): SGHDT, YYEEEE. Trimming cost V 0 bases and J 1 base, with 4 bases left between them. This CDR3 is CASSLERNTGELFF. CDR3 coding DNA: TGTGCCAGCAGCTTGGAACGGAACACCGGGGAGCTGTTTTTT. Using reference TRBV5-6 and TRBJ2-2 for the parts outside the CDR3, the full variable domain is DAGVTQSPTHLIKTRGQQVTLRCSPKSGHDTVSWYQQALGQGPQFIFQYYEEEERQRGNFPDRFSGHQFPNYSSELNVNALLLGDSALYLCASSLERNTGELFFGEGSRLTVL.

In its sample, this clonotype was seen a few times. This chain connects TRBV5-1 to TRBJ2-4; D remains unclear. Germline lookup yields CDR1 SGHRS and CDR2 YFSETQ. V gave up 0 bases and J gave up 3 bases, with 13 bases separating them. There are 16 residues in the CDR3. CDR3 coding DNA: TGCGCCAGCAGCTTGGTGATCGGGTTTGGCAAAAACATTCAGTACTTC. It is translated as CASSLVIGFGKNIQYF. Full variable domain (outside the CDR3, taken from reference TRBV5-1 and TRBJ2-4): KAGVTQTPRYLIKTRGQQVTLSCSPISGHRSVSWYQQTPGQGLQFLFEYFSETQRNKGNFPGRFSGRQFSNSRSEMNVSTLELGDSALYLCASSLVIGFGKNIQYFGAGTRLSVL.

This clonotype was counted ten times or more. V is TRBV5-1 and J is TRBJ2-6, with no clear D. CDR1 is SGHRS and CDR2 is YFSETQ in the germline V gene. V was trimmed by 2 bases and J by 2 bases, leaving 2 bases between them. The length of the CDR3 is 13 residues. CDR3 loop: CASSFTGANVLTF. CDR3 nucleotide sequence: TGCGCCAGCAGCTTTACTGGGGCCAACGTCCTGACTTTC.

This clonotype was recorded a few times. J is TRBJ2-1 and V is TRBV9; possible D gene TRBD2, 5 bases. There are 11 residues in the CDR3. The germline V and J ends were trimmed by 5 bases and 9 bases, with 9 bases remaining between them. The germline gives CDR1 SGDLS, CDR2 YYNGEE. For the CDR3, the DNA is TGTGCCAGCAGTAAAGGGAGTGAGCAGTTCTTC. Translated: CASSKGSEQFF. Looking up the rest from reference TRBV9 and TRBJ2-1 gives the full variable domain: DSGVTQTPKHLITATGQRVTLRCSPRSGDLSVYWYQQSLDQGLQFLIQYYNGEERAKGNILERFSAQQFPDLHSELNLSSLELGDSALYFCASSKGSEQFFGPGTRLTVL.

The J gene is TRBJ2-2, the V gene TRBV12-3 or TRBV12-4; either TRBD1 or TRBD2 may supply D (5 bases each). Trimming cost V 10 bases and J 0 bases, with 15 bases left between them. This CDR3 has 15 residues. CDR3 sequence (DNA): TGTGCCATTCCCCCGGGACCAACGAACACCGGGGAGCTGTTTTTT. Its translation is CAIPPGPTNTGELFF.

The chain combines TRBV14 with TRBJ2-1; TRBD2 matches 10 bases. Trimming took 3 bases from V and 6 from J; bases not matched to a gene: 14. Germline V gene data show CDR1 as SGHDN and CDR2 as FVKESK. The CDR3 has 18 amino acids. The CDR3 DNA sequence: TGTGCCAGCAGCCAGGAGGCTCGGCTAGCGGGAGTTCTCAATGAGCAGTTCTTC. It translates to CASSQEARLAGVLNEQFF.

The V gene is TRBV7-6, the J gene TRBJ2-3, with 10 positions matching TRBD2. V trimming: 5 bases; J trimming: 0 bases; junction bases outside the gene matches: 8. Germline CDR1 and CDR2: SGHVS and FNYEAQ. The CDR3 has 17 amino acids. The CDR3 reads CASSRTGTSVSTDTQYF. The CDR3 coding sequence is TGTGCCAGCAGCCGCACCGGGACTAGCGTTAGCACAGATACGCAGTATTTT.

This clonotype was seen at least ten times. This rearrangement joins TRBV5-1 to TRBJ2-3, with D perhaps matching TRBD2 (5 bases). The CDR3 is 14 residues long. The germline V and J ends were trimmed by 4 bases and 3 bases, with 12 bases remaining between them. Germline V gene lookup returns CDR1 SGHRS and CDR2 YFSETQ. CDR3 sequence: CASSPGLGTDTQYF. For the CDR3, the DNA is TGCGCCAGCAGCCCGGGATTGGGGACAGATACGCAGTATTTT.

This clonotype occurred a few times. The chain has TRBV5-5 and TRBJ1-2; D call uncertain. This CDR3 spans 13 amino acids. CDR1 is SGHKS, CDR2 YYEKEE, per germline (reference sequence). V dropped 1 base and J dropped 8 bases, with 12 bases sitting between them. The CDR3 region is CASSLWQTEGYTF. The DNA for the CDR3 is TGTGCCAGCAGCTTGTGGCAGACCGAGGGCTACACCTTC.

In this sample, this clonotype turned up a few times. The chain carries TRBV6-2 or TRBV6-3 and TRBJ2-5; 7 positions match TRBD1. Germline V lookup: CDR1 MNHEY, CDR2 SVGEGT. Germline trimming cut 6 bases from V and 0 bases from J; bases unmatched to any gene: 4. The CDR3 is 14 residues long. CDR3 loop: CASRRQGNQETQYF. As DNA, the CDR3 is TGTGCCAGCAGGCGACAGGGCAACCAAGAGACCCAGTACTTC.

The chain combines TRBV5-1 with TRBJ2-7; D possibly corresponds to TRBD1 (5 bases). Germline CDR1 SGHRS, CDR2 YFSETQ. The CDR3 contains 13 residues. The V gene lost 4 bases and the J gene lost 9 bases, with 17 bases spanning the gap. CDR3 bases: TGCGCCAGCAGCACAGGCCAAAAAGGCGGGCAGTACTTC. Protein sequence: CASSTGQKGGQYF.

The J gene is TRBJ1-1, the V gene TRBV7-2; D is possibly TRBD1 (5 bases). The CDR3 covers 14 residues. V dropped 7 bases and J dropped 4 bases, with 16 bases sitting between them. CDR1 is SGHTA, CDR2 FQGNSA, per germline. CDR3 coding DNA: TGTGCCAGCACCCCCGGACGGGGCGGCACTGAAGCTTTCTTT. Its translation: CASTPGRGGTEAFF.

This clonotype came up a few times. The rearrangement joins TRBV27 to TRBJ2-6; D gene uncertain. The CDR3 covers 16 residues. Trimming pared 5 bases from V and 0 bases from J, leaving 11 bases between. Germline loops: CDR1 MNHEY, CDR2 SMNVEV (reference sequence). For the CDR3, the DNA is TGTGCCAGCAGTCCAAGGCGGATCTCTGGGGCCAACGTCCTGACTTTC. Its protein product is CASSPRRISGANVLTF.

A note on this clonotype: Sequence at one end of the junction differs from germline and may be a read error. The chain combines TRBV4-1 with TRBJ2-5; 10 bases fit TRBD2. Germline V gene lookup returns CDR1 MGHRA and CDR2 YSYEKL. This CDR3 spans 12 amino acids. The CDR3 spells CASSGSGGPLYF. In DNA, the CDR3 is TGCGCCAGCAGCGGTAGCGGGGGGCCTCTTTATTTC.

In this sample, this clonotype turned up a few times. J is TRBJ2-2 and V is TRBV5-1; 10 nucleotides align to TRBD2. Per germline, CDR1 SGHRS and CDR2 YFSETQ. The trim removed 4 bases at V and 3 bases at J, leaving 12 bases unmatched. The CDR3 spans 18 residues. CDR3 nucleotide sequence: TGCGCCAGCAGCATACACCCTGCACTAGCGGGGTACACCGGGGAGCTGTTTTTT. This encodes CASSIHPALAGYTGELFF.

The genes are TRBV18 and TRBJ2-7, with 8 bases identical to TRBD1. The junction had 2 bases not matched to a gene; V was cut back by 4 bases and J by 0 bases. CDR3 length: 14 residues. Per the germline V gene, CDR1 is KGHSH and CDR2 is LQKENI. CDR3 amino acids: CASSHGTGSYEQYF. The CDR3 DNA follows: TGTGCCAGCTCACACGGGACAGGCTCCTACGAGCAGTACTTC.

The genes are TRBV7-9 and TRBJ2-5, with D unclear. Trimming removed 3 bases from V and 5 bases from J, with 10 bases in between. The CDR3 consists of 13 residues. CDR1 is SEHNR, CDR2 FQNEAQ, per germline (reference sequence). The CDR3 DNA sequence: TGTGCCAGCAGCTTTGACGGGCGGGAGACCCAGTACTTC. Translation gives CASSFDGRETQYF.